This T cell receptor (beta chain) comes out of a study of T cell changes during pregnancy in multiple sclerosis. This clone was counted between two and nine times. CDR1 and CDR2 (germline): SGDLS, YYNGEE. Trimming left V 4 bases short and J 1 base short, with 14 bases between. This CDR3 is built from 16 residues. Sequencing used immunoSEQ multiplex PCR; TCRdb keeps in-frame clones, though not all of them. The top ten hold 1.4% of the sample, which has about 45,000 clones, just over 90% seen once. Sequenced sample: PBMCs (not recorded whether the cells were cultured). This chain links TRBV9 with TRBJ2-2; D is ambiguous. The source of this sequence is a female donor with multiple sclerosis, enrolled in a pregnancy study. This chain's CDR3 is CASSPDPHLNTGELFF. The CDR3 coding sequence is TGTGCCAGCAGCCCGGATCCGCACTTGAACACCGGGGAGCTGTTTTTT.